Following are 30 T cell receptor beta chains from one sample sequenced in a study of T-cell reconstitution after alpha-beta-depleted transplantation in children. Using unique molecular identifiers, the investigators prepared the TCRbeta library. TCRdb used MiXCR to reprocess the PCR reads, holding one entry per CDR3 protein. The sample has about 460,000 distinct CDR3 sequences, about 10% seen once. Specimen: PBMCs, collected before TCRalphabeta/CD19-depleted stem cell transplant. All receptors come from a child aged 2-9 years with inherited bone marrow failure, due to receive a stem cell transplant.

This clonotype was recorded at least ten times. The V and J genes are TRBV29-1 and TRBJ2-1; a weak D match, TRBD2 (6 bases). V lost 7 bases and J 4 bases, leaving 23 bases between the germline ends. The CDR3 spans 16 residues. CDR1 is SQVTM, CDR2 ANQGSEA, per germline. CDR3 amino acids: CSGWDSSEHWYNEQFF. In nucleotides, the CDR3 is TGCAGCGGCTGGGACTCGAGCGAGCATTGGTACAATGAGCAGTTCTTC.

This clonotype showed up many times. V and J are TRBV4-3 and TRBJ2-7; the D is unclear. CDR3 length: 17 amino acids. Germline V lookup: CDR1 LGHNA, CDR2 YSLEER. Trimming removed 0 bases at V and 4 bases at J, with 19 bases between. Here the CDR3 DNA reads TGCGCCAGCAGCCAAGATGCGCCTTACACTGTACCGTACGAGCAGTACTTC. Translating gives CASSQDAPYTVPYEQYF.

The genes are TRBV7-2 and TRBJ1-2, with TRBD1 as a possible D gene (5 bases). This CDR3 has 14 residues. Per the germline V gene, CDR1 is SGHTA and CDR2 is FQGNSA. The germline V and J ends were trimmed by 4 bases and 3 bases, with 12 bases remaining between them. The chain's CDR3 is CASSSRTPYYGYTF. CDR3 coding DNA: TGTGCCAGCAGCTCCCGGACACCCTACTATGGCTACACCTTC.

As to this clonotype: It may be a read error: a sequence one base away is much more abundant. The rearrangement joins TRBV15 to TRBJ1-2; D perhaps matches TRBD1 (5 bases). V lost 1 base, J lost 8 bases, and 23 bases lay in between. Germline loops: CDR1 LNHNV, CDR2 YYDKDF (reference sequence). CDR3 length: 17 residues. The CDR3 coding sequence is TGTGCCACCAGCAGAGCCTATGCAGGGACGGGTTCGAACGGCTACACCTTC. It translates to CATSRAYAGTGSNGYTF. Variable domain in full (rest from reference TRBV15 and TRBJ1-2): DAMVIQNPRYQVTQFGKPVTLSCSQTLNHNVMYWYQQKSSQAPKLLFHYYDKDFNNEADTPDNFQSRRPNTSFCFLDIRSPGLGDTAMYLCATSRAYAGTGSNGYTFGSGTRLTVV.

This clonotype was counted between two and nine times. The genes are TRBV4-3 and TRBJ2-2; 8 nucleotides match TRBD1. Germline values: CDR1 LGHNA, CDR2 YSLEER. V lost 0 bases, J lost 4 bases, and 13 bases stayed unmatched. CDR3 length: 19 amino acids. CDR3 sequence reads: CASSQDILADRVGTGELFF. CDR3 sequence (DNA): TGCGCCAGCAGCCAAGATATATTGGCGGACAGGGTGGGCACCGGGGAGCTGTTTTTT.

In its sample, this clonotype was seen a few times. This chain links TRBV12-3 or TRBV12-4 with TRBJ2-1; D not certain. V was clipped by 2 bases and J by 5 bases, with 13 bases between them. This CDR3 spans 15 amino acids. The CDR3 coding sequence is TGTGCCAGCAGTTTAATTTTAGCCGGGCACAATGAGCAGTTCTTC. It is translated as CASSLILAGHNEQFF.

This clonotype has ten or more counts. The chain is built from TRBV19 and TRBJ2-7; TRBD2 matches 11 bases. Germline CDR1 LNHDA, CDR2 SQIVND (reference sequence). V lost 6 bases, J lost 3 bases, and 7 bases stayed unmatched. CDR3 length: 15 amino acids. DNA of the CDR3: TGTGCCAGTAGCAATTCGGGACTAGCGGACTACGAGCAGTACTTC. Residues: CASSNSGLADYEQYF.

On this clonotype: This may come from a read error, since a much larger clone is one base off. The chain links TRBV4-3 to TRBJ1-2; no definite D call. CDR3 length equals 15 residues. The germline gives CDR1 LGHNA, CDR2 YSLEER. The CDR3 sequence is CASRQEGFFNYGYTF. The CDR3 DNA reads as TGCGCCAGCAGACAAGAAGGGTTCTTTAACTATGGCTACACCTTC.

The gene calls are TRBV13 and TRBJ2-7; 8 positions agree with TRBD2. Germline assignment: CDR1 PRHDT and CDR2 FYEKMQ (reference sequence). Unmatched junction bases numbered 7, after V lost 5 bases and J lost 4 bases. This CDR3 is 14 amino acids long. The CDR3 DNA sequence: TGTGCCAGCAGCCCGGGACTAGAACCTTACGAGCAGTACTTC. This gives the protein CASSPGLEPYEQYF.

The V and J genes are TRBV4-3 and TRBJ1-3, with 12 bases lining up with TRBD1. CDR3 length: 17 residues. Germline-derived CDR1 and CDR2 are LGHNA and YSLEER. The V gene end was trimmed by 4 bases and the J gene end by 7 bases; junction bases not matched to a gene: 11. The CDR3 protein is CASSLAYGTGGANTIYF. The CDR3 DNA reads as TGCGCCAGCAGCCTGGCCTACGGGACAGGGGGCGCGAACACCATATATTTT.

V and J are TRBV30 and TRBJ1-2; unclear D gene. The germline V gene encodes CDR1 GTSNPN and CDR2 SVGIG (reference sequence). The germline V and J ends were trimmed by 1 base and 7 bases, with 13 bases remaining between them. The CDR3 covers 13 residues. The CDR3 reads CAWSERASSGYTF. The CDR3 bases are TGTGCCTGGAGTGAACGGGCGAGCAGTGGCTACACCTTC.

This clonotype was seen ten or more times. The V gene is TRBV7-2, the J gene TRBJ2-6, with 8 bases lining up with TRBD1. The CDR3 loop spans 18 amino acids. Trimming took 5 bases from V and 0 from J; bases not matched to a gene: 9. Germline CDR1 and CDR2: SGHTA and FQGNSA. CDR3 sequence reads: CASSVRQGPYSGANVLTF. Here the CDR3 DNA reads TGTGCCAGCAGCGTCCGACAGGGGCCTTACTCTGGGGCCAACGTCCTGACTTTC.

In this sample, this clonotype turned up many times. The chain is built from TRBV28 and TRBJ2-7, with D uncertain. This CDR3 is built from 13 residues. V was trimmed by 6 bases and J by 2 bases, leaving 11 bases between them. Germline V gives CDR1 MDHEN, CDR2 SYDVKM. CDR3 bases: TGTGCCAGCAGCGTAGATGGGGCCTACGAGCAGTACTTC. It codes for CASSVDGAYEQYF.

The chain is built from TRBV15 and TRBJ2-3, with 9 bases identical to TRBD2. CDR1 LNHNV and CDR2 YYDKDF come from the germline V gene (reference sequence). The CDR3 loop spans 17 amino acids. Unmatched junction bases numbered 5, after V lost 1 base and J lost 0 bases. The CDR3 DNA is TGTGCCACCAGCAGAGTTTTCCTAGCGGGAAGCACAGATACGCAGTATTTT. Translation gives CATSRVFLAGSTDTQYF.

Note on this clonotype: It may be a read error: a sequence one base away is much more abundant. The chain carries TRBV12-3 or TRBV12-4 and TRBJ2-1; TRBD2 matches 10 bases. This CDR3 region has 17 residues. V shed 0 bases and J 3 bases; nucleotides not matched to a gene: 5. The CDR3, as DNA: TGTGCCAGCAGTTTAGCCCTAGCGGGAGTCTTCTACAATGAGCAGTTCTTC. As protein: CASSLALAGVFYNEQFF.

At least ten counts were recorded for this clonotype. V and J are TRBV5-1 and TRBJ2-1, with a tentative D call TRBD1 (5 bases). V was trimmed by 3 bases and J by 6 bases, leaving 10 bases between them. CDR3 length: 13 amino acids. The V gene's germline CDR1 is SGHRS and CDR2 YFSETQ. CDR3 residues: CASSYPRVNEQFF. CDR3 sequence (DNA): TGCGCCAGCAGCTACCCCAGGGTCAATGAGCAGTTCTTC.

As to this clonotype: A much bigger clone sits one base away, suggesting this may be a read error. V gene TRBV4-1 combines with J gene TRBJ2-7; the match to TRBD1 covers 12 bases. Per the germline V gene, CDR1 is MGHRA and CDR2 is YSYEKL. CDR3 size: 14 residues. The CDR3 nucleotides are TGCGCCAGCAGCTTGGGACAGGGGGCGGAGGAGCAGAACTTC. Translated: CASSLGQGAEEQNF.

V gene TRBV12-3 or TRBV12-4 combines with J gene TRBJ1-5, with 9 bases identical to TRBD1. With V trimmed by 6 bases and J by 6 bases, 9 bases remained unmatched. This CDR3 is built from 15 residues. This CDR3 reads CASSDRDREGQPQHF. The CDR3 DNA is TGTGCCAGCAGCGACCGGGACAGGGAAGGTCAGCCCCAGCATTTT.

The chain links TRBV29-1 to TRBJ1-5; perhaps TRBD1 as D (5 bases). The CDR3 has 21 residues. Trimming left V 0 bases short and J 0 bases short, with 27 bases between. CDR1 and CDR2 from the germline V gene are SQVTM and ANQGSEA. The DNA of the CDR3 is TGCAGCGTTGAAGATCGGGAAACCAGTTACAGGCCCCTTTATAGCAATCAGCCCCAGCATTTT. Translation gives CSVEDRETSYRPLYSNQPQHF.

The rearrangement joins TRBV7-8 to TRBJ1-5; D remains ambiguous. Looked up from germline, CDR1 is SGHVS and CDR2 is FQNEAQ. Trimming removed 3 bases from V and 1 base from J, with 19 bases in between. The CDR3 runs to 18 residues. The CDR3 is CASSFFPVRLGSNQPQHF. The CDR3 nucleotides are TGTGCCAGCAGCTTTTTTCCTGTGCGCTTGGGCAGCAATCAGCCCCAGCATTTT.

This clonotype was found many times. The rearrangement links TRBV7-9 to TRBJ1-4; D might be TRBD1 (5 bases). CDR1 and CDR2 (germline): SEHNR, FQNEAQ (reference sequence). The CDR3 covers 13 residues. The germline V and J ends were trimmed by 7 bases and 8 bases, with 14 bases remaining between them. The CDR3 loop is CASTRGAGEKLFF. The DNA of the CDR3 is TGTGCCAGCACTCGCGGGGCTGGCGAAAAACTGTTTTTT. The variable domain in full, completed from reference TRBV7-9 and TRBJ1-4, reads DTGVSQNPRHKITKRGQNVTFRCDPISEHNRLYWYRQTLGQGPEFLTYFQNEAQLEKSRLLSDRFSAERPKGSFSTLEIQRTEQGDSAMYLCASTRGAGEKLFFGSGTQLSVL.

This clonotype was counted between two and nine times. DNA of the CDR3: TGCAGCGTGCGGACAGGGGGGTCAGATACGCAGTATTTT. Translating it yields CSVRTGGSDTQYF. The chain couples TRBV29-1 to TRBJ2-3; 10 nucleotides line up with TRBD1. The length of the CDR3 is 13 residues. The germline V gene has CDR1 SQVTM and CDR2 ANQGSEA. Germline trimming cut 6 bases from V and 4 bases from J; bases unmatched to any gene: 4.

This clonotype was found many times. This chain links TRBV27 with TRBJ2-4, with 9 bases fitting TRBD1. CDR1 and CDR2 from the germline V gene are MNHEY and SMNVEV (reference sequence). This CDR3 is built from 16 residues. The V gene end was trimmed by 5 bases and the J gene end by 1 base; junction bases not matched to a gene: 6. The CDR3 DNA is TGTGCCAGCAGTCAGACAGGGGGTATCGCCAAAAACATTCAGTACTTC. Encoded protein: CASSQTGGIAKNIQYF.

V and J are TRBV2 and TRBJ1-3; 8 bases fit TRBD1. CDR3 length: 19 amino acids. Germline CDR1 is SNHLY and CDR2 is FYNNEI. The CDR3 protein is CTCSSGWGTGRLPGNTIYF. The CDR3 DNA reads as TGTACCTGCAGCTCAGGGTGGGGGACAGGAAGACTTCCTGGAAACACCATATATTTT.

The rearrangement joins TRBV6-2 or TRBV6-3 to TRBJ2-7; D unclear. Per the germline V gene, CDR1 is MNHEY and CDR2 is SVGEGT. Trimming stripped 6 bases from V and 5 bases from J, with 8 bases between. The CDR3 covers 11 residues. The CDR3 DNA sequence: TGTGCCAGCAGCATGATCCACGAGCAGTACTTC. It codes for CASSMIHEQYF.

This clonotype occurred many times. The CDR3 DNA follows: TGTGCCAGCAGTTTAGGGCCGAAACTTTACGAGCAGTACTTC. Protein product: CASSLGPKLYEQYF. The chain uses TRBV28 and TRBJ2-7; D is undetermined. Trimming cost V 2 bases and J 4 bases, with 12 bases left between them. Germline-derived CDR1 and CDR2 are MDHEN and SYDVKM. The CDR3 is 14 amino acids.

This clonotype has a count of ten or more. The chain employs TRBV3-1 and TRBJ2-1; D is uncertain. CDR3 length: 13 amino acids. The V end was cut by 2 bases, the J end by 5 bases, with 7 bases between. Looked up from germline, CDR1 is LGHDT and CDR2 is YNNKEL (reference sequence). The CDR3 DNA follows: TGTGCCAGCAGCCAAAGGCCCGACAATGAGCAGTTCTTC. Its translation is CASSQRPDNEQFF.

V usage is TRBV29-1 and J usage is TRBJ2-7; D possibly corresponds to TRBD2 (7 bases). CDR1 is SQVTM, CDR2 ANQGSEA, per germline. Trimming left V 1 base short and J 2 bases short, with 12 bases between. This CDR3 is 14 amino acids long. CDR3 coding DNA: TGCAGCGTTGAAGCCGTAGGGGGGGCCTACGAGCAGTACTTC. This gives the protein CSVEAVGGAYEQYF.

In this sample, this clonotype turned up many times. The V call is TRBV7-2, the J call TRBJ2-7; D is perhaps TRBD1 or TRBD2 (5 bases each). The CDR3 loop spans 17 amino acids. V lost 1 base and J 2 bases, leaving 18 bases between the germline ends. CDR1 and CDR2 (germline): SGHTA, FQGNSA. The CDR3 DNA reads TGTGCCAGCAGCTTAGGAGGGGTGCTGACGGACACCTACGAGCAGTACTTC. Translating it yields CASSLGGVLTDTYEQYF.

This clonotype was seen at least ten times. DNA for the CDR3: TGTGCCAGCAGTTGGGGGCGGGTTTCCTACGAGCAGTACTTC. It specifies CASSWGRVSYEQYF. The chain couples TRBV27 to TRBJ2-7, with D possibly TRBD1 on 6 matching bases. V shed 4 bases and J shed 1 base, with 11 bases lying between them. Germline V gene lookup returns CDR1 MNHEY and CDR2 SMNVEV (reference sequence). The CDR3 is 14 amino acids.